This entry concerns a single TCR beta chain. This entry comes from a study of control samples from healthy donors and cancer patients. The method was immunoSEQ multiplex PCR; TCRdb's version includes in-frame clones alone and lacks a portion of them. The repertoire holds tens of thousands of clones, 92% seen once, with less than 2% in the top ten. Trimming cost V 5 bases and J 6 bases, with 14 bases left between them. Per germline, CDR1 SSHAT and CDR2 FNYEAQ (reference sequence). CDR3 size: 13 residues. The chain has TRBV7-7 and TRBJ2-7, with D hard to call. This clonotype was sampled from a man aged 35-49 years with colorectal cancer. The sample comprised PBMCs. CDR3 sequence: CASSPSRSAEQYF. The CDR3 nucleotides are TGTGCCAGCAGCCCAAGTAGGAGCGCCGAGCAGTACTTC.